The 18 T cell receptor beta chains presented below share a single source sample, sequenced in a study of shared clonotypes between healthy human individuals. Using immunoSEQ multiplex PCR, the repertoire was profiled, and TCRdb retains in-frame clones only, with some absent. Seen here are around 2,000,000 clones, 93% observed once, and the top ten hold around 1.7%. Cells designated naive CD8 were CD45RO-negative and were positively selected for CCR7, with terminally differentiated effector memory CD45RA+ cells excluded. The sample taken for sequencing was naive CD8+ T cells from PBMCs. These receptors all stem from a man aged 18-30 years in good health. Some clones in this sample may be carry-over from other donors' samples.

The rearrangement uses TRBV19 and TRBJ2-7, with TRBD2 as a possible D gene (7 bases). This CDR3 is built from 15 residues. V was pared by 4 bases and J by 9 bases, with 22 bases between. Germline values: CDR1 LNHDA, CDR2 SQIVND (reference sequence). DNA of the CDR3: TGTGCCAGTAGTACCCTTGCGGGGGCGCCAACCGGGCAGTACTTC. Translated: CASSTLAGAPTGQYF.

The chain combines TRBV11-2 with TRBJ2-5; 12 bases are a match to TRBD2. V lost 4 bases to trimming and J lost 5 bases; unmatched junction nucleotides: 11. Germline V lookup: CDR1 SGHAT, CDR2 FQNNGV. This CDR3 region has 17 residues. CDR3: CASSYPISSGRGETQYF. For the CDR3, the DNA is TGTGCCAGCAGCTACCCTATCTCTAGCGGGAGGGGGGAGACCCAGTACTTC.

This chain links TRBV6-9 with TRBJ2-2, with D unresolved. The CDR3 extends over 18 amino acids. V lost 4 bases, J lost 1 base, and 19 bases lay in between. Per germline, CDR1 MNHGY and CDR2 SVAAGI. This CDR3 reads CASSFPKGRTGNTGELFF. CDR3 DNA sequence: TGTGCCAGCAGTTTCCCAAAGGGTCGGACGGGGAACACCGGGGAGCTGTTTTTT.

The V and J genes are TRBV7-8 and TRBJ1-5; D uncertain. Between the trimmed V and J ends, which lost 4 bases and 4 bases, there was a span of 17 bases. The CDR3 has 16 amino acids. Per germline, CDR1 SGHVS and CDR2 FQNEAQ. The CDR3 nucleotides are TGTGCCAGCAGCTCGTCATGGCTCGAGGCAAATCAGCCCCAGCATTTT. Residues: CASSSSWLEANQPQHF.

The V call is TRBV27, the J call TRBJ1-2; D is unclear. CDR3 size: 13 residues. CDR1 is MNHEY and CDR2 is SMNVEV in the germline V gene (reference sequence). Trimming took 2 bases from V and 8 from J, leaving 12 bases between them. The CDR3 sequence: CASSLGFGRGYTF. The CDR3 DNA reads TGTGCCAGCAGTTTAGGGTTCGGAAGGGGCTACACCTTC.

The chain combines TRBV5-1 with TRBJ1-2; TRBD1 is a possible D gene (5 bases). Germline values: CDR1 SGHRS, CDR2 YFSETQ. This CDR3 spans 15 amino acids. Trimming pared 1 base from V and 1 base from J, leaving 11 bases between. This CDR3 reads CASSLSGGSNYGYTF. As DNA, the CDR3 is TGCGCCAGCAGCTTGTCCGGGGGAAGTAACTATGGCTACACCTTC.

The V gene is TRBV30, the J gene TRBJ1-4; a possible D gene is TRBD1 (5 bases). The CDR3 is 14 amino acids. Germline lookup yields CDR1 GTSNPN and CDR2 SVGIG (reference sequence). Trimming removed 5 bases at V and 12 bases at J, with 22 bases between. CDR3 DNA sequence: TGTGCCTGGGGAACAGGACCGGCTCTGAGGGAACTGTTTTTT. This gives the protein CAWGTGPALRELFF.

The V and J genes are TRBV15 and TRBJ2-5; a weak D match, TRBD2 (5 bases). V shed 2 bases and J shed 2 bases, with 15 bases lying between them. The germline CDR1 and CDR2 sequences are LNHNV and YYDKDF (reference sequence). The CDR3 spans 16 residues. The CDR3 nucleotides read TGTGCCACCAGCAGACGGACTCTGGCAGGACAAGAGACCCAGTACTTC. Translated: CATSRRTLAGQETQYF.

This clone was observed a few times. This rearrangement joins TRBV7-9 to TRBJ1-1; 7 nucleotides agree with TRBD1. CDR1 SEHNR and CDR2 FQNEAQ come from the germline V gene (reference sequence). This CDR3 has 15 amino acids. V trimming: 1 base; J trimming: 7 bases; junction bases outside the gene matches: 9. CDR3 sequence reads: CASSLDTGTAYEAFF. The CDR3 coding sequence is TGTGCCAGCAGCTTAGACACCGGGACAGCCTATGAAGCTTTCTTT.

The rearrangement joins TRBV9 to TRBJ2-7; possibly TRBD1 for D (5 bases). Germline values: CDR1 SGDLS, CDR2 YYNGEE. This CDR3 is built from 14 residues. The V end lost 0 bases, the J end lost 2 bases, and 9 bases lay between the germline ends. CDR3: CASSVAGFTYEQYF. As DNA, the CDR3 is TGTGCCAGCAGCGTAGCAGGGTTCACCTACGAGCAGTACTTC.

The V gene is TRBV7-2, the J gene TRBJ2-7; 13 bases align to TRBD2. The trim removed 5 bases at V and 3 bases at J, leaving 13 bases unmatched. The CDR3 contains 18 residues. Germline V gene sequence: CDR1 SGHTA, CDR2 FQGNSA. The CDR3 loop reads CASSNGLAGEEGFYEQYF. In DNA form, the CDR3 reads TGTGCCAGCAGCAACGGACTAGCGGGAGAAGAAGGTTTCTACGAGCAGTACTTC.

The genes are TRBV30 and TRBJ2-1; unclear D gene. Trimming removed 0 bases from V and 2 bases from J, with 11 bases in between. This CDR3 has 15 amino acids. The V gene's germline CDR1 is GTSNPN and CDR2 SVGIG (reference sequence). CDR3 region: CAWSVPGSTYNEQFF. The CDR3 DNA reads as TGTGCCTGGAGTGTACCGGGCAGTACCTACAATGAGCAGTTCTTC. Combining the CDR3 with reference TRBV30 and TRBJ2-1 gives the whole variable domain SQTIHQWPATLVQPVGSPLSLECTVEGTSNPNLYWYRQAAGRGLQLLFYSVGIGQISSEVPQNLSASRPQDRQFILSSKKLLLSDSGFYLCAWSVPGSTYNEQFFGPGTRLTVL.

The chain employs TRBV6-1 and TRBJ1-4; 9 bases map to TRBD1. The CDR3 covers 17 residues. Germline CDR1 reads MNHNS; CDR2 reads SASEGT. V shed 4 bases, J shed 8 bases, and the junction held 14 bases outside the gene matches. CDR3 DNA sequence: TGTGCCAGCAGTGGATTACCCCGGACAGGGGCGGGCGAAAAACTGTTTTTT. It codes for CASSGLPRTGAGEKLFF.

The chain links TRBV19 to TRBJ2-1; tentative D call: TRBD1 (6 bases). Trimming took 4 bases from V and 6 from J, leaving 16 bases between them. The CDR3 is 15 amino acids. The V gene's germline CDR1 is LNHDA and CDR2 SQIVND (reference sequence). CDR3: CASSTTGFVSNEQFF. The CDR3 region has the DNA TGTGCCAGTAGTACTACAGGGTTTGTTTCCAATGAGCAGTTCTTC.

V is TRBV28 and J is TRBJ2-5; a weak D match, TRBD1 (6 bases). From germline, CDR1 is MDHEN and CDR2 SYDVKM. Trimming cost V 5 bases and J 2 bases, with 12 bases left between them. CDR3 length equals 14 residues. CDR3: CASSRWGTQETQYF. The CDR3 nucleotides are TGTGCCAGCAGTAGGTGGGGGACACAAGAGACCCAGTACTTC.

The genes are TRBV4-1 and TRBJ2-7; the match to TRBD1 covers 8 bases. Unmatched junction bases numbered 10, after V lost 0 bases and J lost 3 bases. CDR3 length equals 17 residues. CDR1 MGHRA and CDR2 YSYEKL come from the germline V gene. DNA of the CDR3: TGCGCCAGCAGCCAAGATGGGGTGGCAGGGGGCTTCTACGAGCAGTACTTC. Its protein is CASSQDGVAGGFYEQYF.

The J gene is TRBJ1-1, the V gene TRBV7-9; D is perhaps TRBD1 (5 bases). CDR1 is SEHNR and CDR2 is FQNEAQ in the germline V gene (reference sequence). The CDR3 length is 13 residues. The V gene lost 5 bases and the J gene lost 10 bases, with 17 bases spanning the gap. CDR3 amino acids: CASSAPREFVAFF. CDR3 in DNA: TGTGCCAGCAGCGCCCCCAGGGAGTTCGTAGCTTTCTTT.

This CDR3 is CASSVGIRGDYGYTF. In DNA, the CDR3 is TGTGCCAGCAGCGTAGGTATACGAGGGGACTATGGCTACACCTTC. The chain couples TRBV9 to TRBJ1-2; D possibly corresponds to TRBD1 (5 bases). The CDR3 is made up of 15 amino acids. The germline V gene encodes CDR1 SGDLS and CDR2 YYNGEE. The V end was cut by 0 bases, the J end by 3 bases, with 12 bases between.